What follows are 13 T cell receptor beta chains derived from one specimen sequenced in a study of blood T cell repertoires in COVID-19. Assay used: immunoSEQ multiplex PCR; TCRdb lists only in-frame clones, some missing. The data contain a few hundred thousand clones, about 86% of them seen just once; the ten biggest clones take up roughly 14%. The specimen was PBMCs or T cells enriched from blood (not recorded which). The receptors were gathered from a woman aged 45-65 years with acute COVID-19.

The chain has TRBV27 and TRBJ2-5; 7 nucleotides line up with TRBD2. Per germline, CDR1 MNHEY and CDR2 SMNVEV (reference sequence). The CDR3 spans 13 residues. V trimming: 3 bases; J trimming: 5 bases; junction bases outside the gene matches: 3. This chain's CDR3 is CASSFLGGETQYF. The CDR3 DNA sequence: TGTGCCAGCAGTTTTCTGGGAGGGGAGACCCAGTACTTC.

This clone has at least ten counts. The V call is TRBV4-3, the J call TRBJ1-2; D not certain. CDR1 is LGHNA, CDR2 YSLEER, per germline. Trimming cost V 2 bases and J 0 bases, with 10 bases left between them. The CDR3 has 15 amino acids. The CDR3 DNA is TGCGCCAGCAGCCAACAGACACAAGCTAACTATGGCTACACCTTC. Protein: CASSQQTQANYGYTF.

The V call is TRBV28, the J call TRBJ1-2; D is undetermined. The CDR3 has 12 amino acids. Germline assignment: CDR1 MDHEN and CDR2 SYDVKM. V was cut by 8 bases and J by 9 bases, with 16 bases left in between. DNA of the CDR3: TGTGCCAGCTTCGGGATTAATTTTCGCTACACCTTC. Translating it yields CASFGINFRYTF.

The V call is TRBV27, the J call TRBJ2-1, with no clear D. V lost 5 bases and J lost 6, with 8 bases in between. This CDR3 region has 12 residues. Per the germline V gene, CDR1 is MNHEY and CDR2 is SMNVEV (reference sequence). CDR3 protein: CASSRQGNEQFF. Written as DNA, the CDR3 is TGTGCCAGCAGTAGACAAGGCAATGAGCAGTTCTTC.

This clone appeared a few times. This chain uses TRBV20-1 with TRBJ2-7, with 9 bases fitting TRBD2. This CDR3 contains 19 residues. Germline loops: CDR1 DFQATT, CDR2 SNEGSKA (reference sequence). Trimming removed 3 bases from V and 2 bases from J; junction bases left unmatched: 20. The CDR3: CSASLEGLAIVSGPYEQYF. The CDR3 nucleotides are TGCAGTGCTAGTCTAGAGGGACTAGCTATAGTAAGCGGACCCTACGAGCAGTACTTC.

In its sample, this clone was seen once. The chain uses TRBV29-1 and TRBJ1-2; a weak D match, TRBD1 (5 bases). This CDR3 spans 13 amino acids. Per germline, CDR1 SQVTM and CDR2 ANQGSEA. Trimming cost V 7 bases and J 0 bases, with 12 bases left between them. The CDR3 reads CSARGDTNYGYTF. CDR3 in DNA: TGCAGCGCTAGGGGCGACACTAACTATGGCTACACCTTC.

The gene calls are TRBV5-1 and TRBJ2-7; TRBD2 matches 13 bases. The V and J ends lost 1 base and 1 base, in that order; junction bases with no gene match: 5. Germline-derived CDR1 and CDR2 are SGHRS and YFSETQ. CDR3 length: 17 residues. The CDR3 here is CASSLRTSGSRSYEQYF. The CDR3, as DNA: TGCGCCAGCAGCTTGCGGACTAGCGGGAGTCGGTCCTACGAGCAGTACTTC. The full variable domain, its missing parts supplied by reference TRBV5-1 and TRBJ2-7, is KAGVTQTPRYLIKTRGQQVTLSCSPISGHRSVSWYQQTPGQGLQFLFEYFSETQRNKGNFPGRFSGRQFSNSRSEMNVSTLELGDSALYLCASSLRTSGSRSYEQYFGPGTRLTVT.

In DNA form, the CDR3 reads TGTGCCAGCAGCCACCTGACTAGCGGATACGAGCAGTACTTC. Translated: CASSHLTSGYEQYF. The chain joins TRBV4-2 to TRBJ2-7; 9 bases agree with TRBD2. CDR3 size: 14 residues. Germline CDR1 reads LGHNA; CDR2 reads YNFKEQ. With 3 bases clipped from V and 4 bases from J, the junction kept 4 bases outside the gene matches.

This chain connects TRBV4-3 to TRBJ2-2; 7 bases line up with TRBD1. Trimming removed 1 base from V and 3 bases from J; junction bases left unmatched: 2. CDR1 and CDR2 (germline): LGHNA, YSLEER. This CDR3 spans 15 amino acids. CDR3 in DNA: TGCGCCAGCAGCCAAGGGGACAGCCACACCGGGGAGCTGTTTTTT. Its translation: CASSQGDSHTGELFF.

As to this clone: At one end, the junction sequence differs from germline, possibly due to a read error. This sequence joins TRBV14 and TRBJ1-1; 8 bases map to TRBD1. Per the germline V gene, CDR1 is SGHDN and CDR2 is FVKESK. The CDR3 has 15 residues. In DNA form, the CDR3 reads TGTGCCAGCAGCCCTCGACAGGGGACGAACGCTGAAGCTTTCTTT. Protein product: CASSPRQGTNAEAFF. The variable domain in full, with the rest retrieved from reference TRBV14 and TRBJ1-1, is EAGVTQFPSHSVIEKGQTVTLRCDPISGHDNLYWYRRVMGKEIKFLLHFVKESKQDESGMPNNRFLAERTGGTYSTLKVQPAELEDSGVYFCASSPRQGTNAEAFFGQGTRLTVV.

The V and J genes are TRBV14 and TRBJ2-3, with 9 bases that match TRBD2. The CDR3 totals 15 residues. Looked up from germline, CDR1 is SGHDN and CDR2 is FVKESK. J was trimmed by 0 bases and V by 5 bases; bases with no gene match: 3. CDR3 region: CASSVTSGSTDTQYF. In nucleotides, the CDR3 is TGTGCCAGCAGCGTTACTAGCGGGAGCACAGATACGCAGTATTTT.

The rearrangement joins TRBV28 to TRBJ1-2, with TRBD1 matching over 8 bases. The germline gives CDR1 MDHEN, CDR2 SYDVKM. J gave up 3 bases and V 7 bases, and 4 bases lay outside the gene matches. The CDR3 spans 13 residues. The CDR3 bases are TGTGCCAGCAAAAGGGACAGGTACTATGGCTACACCTTC. This sequence encodes CASKRDRYYGYTF.

This chain uses TRBV7-9 with TRBJ1-1; D is perhaps TRBD1 (6 bases). Germline V gene lookup returns CDR1 SEHNR and CDR2 FQNEAQ (reference sequence). Trimming removed 10 bases from V and 2 bases from J, with 14 bases in between. CDR3 length equals 13 residues. In DNA form, the CDR3 reads TGTGCCACCCTGAGGGGGGGTAACACTGAAGCTTTCTTT. Its translation: CATLRGGNTEAFF.